This T cell receptor (beta chain) came from a study of blood T cell repertoires in COVID-19. Background on the study: Collection of acute and convalescent COVID-19 samples took place in the United States, Italy and Spain. T cells, B-cell-depleted T cells, or PBMCs supplied cDNA or gDNA.

Original handling: Estimated nucleated cell counts came from reference gene primer amplification. The protocol was immunoSEQ multiplex PCR, while the TCRdb copy is restricted to in-frame clones and leaves out a portion. V and J calls and clone size follow that table, whereas D and trimming were derived from the DNA. The sample lists 80,000 to 100,000 clones, nearly 90% occurring once. The J segment lost 2 bases and the V segment lost 4 bases, leaving 13 bases of the junction unmatched. The CDR3 is 20 residues long. Germline CDR1 and CDR2: SGHVS and FQNEAQ. The chain joins TRBV7-8 to TRBJ2-3; 15 nucleotides align to TRBD2. This receptor was taken from a man between 70 and 80 years old with acute or convalescent COVID-19. Sequenced: peripheral blood. This chain's CDR3 is CASSSGGTSGGIPSTDTQYF. CDR3 coding DNA: TGTGCCAGCAGCTCCGGCGGGACTAGCGGGGGGATCCCTTCCACAGATACGCAGTATTTT.